This T cell receptor beta chain stems from a study of cytomegalovirus exposure and HLA in healthy donors. Study results and caveats: Equally common other TCR beta chains were less clonally expanded than HLA-associated ones, a later analysis found. Certain sequence variants were highly shared and formed a cluster, and this cluster was likely a sequencing artifact.

In the case of this clone: Its antigen is not known.

CDR3 length: 15 amino acids. J lost 0 bases, V lost 4 bases, and 4 bases had no gene match. Germline CDR1 and CDR2: SGHDT and YYEEEE. The primer mix had 60 Vbeta and 13 Jbeta primers. Original handling: Some 11 million shared chains were among the about 80 million unique TCR beta chains that a later analysis counted. The protocol was immunoSEQ multiplex PCR, while the TCRdb copy is restricted to in-frame clones and leaves out a portion. That table supplies the V and J calls and clone size; D and trimming were determined from the DNA. The table records tens of thousands of clones, about four fifths of them present only once.

V is TRBV5-6 and J is TRBJ2-1; 7 bases align to TRBD2. The source is a female donor in good health and CMV-seronegative. Material: PBMCs. CDR3: CASSLGGSSYNEQFF. CDR3 coding DNA: TGTGCCAGCAGCCTCGGGGGGAGCTCCTACAATGAGCAGTTCTTC.